The 20 T cell receptor beta chains below come from one sample, sequenced in a study of blood T cell repertoires in COVID-19. Some clones are missing from TCRdb's copy, which holds only in-frame ones; the method was immunoSEQ multiplex PCR. The sample lists around 370,000 clones; 85% to 90% were seen once. Input material: peripheral blood. The receptors here all came from a woman in her 70s with COVID-19, enrolled during active disease.

The V call is TRBV9, the J call TRBJ2-5, with TRBD2 matching over 8 bases. J gave up 2 bases and V 0 bases, and 6 bases lay outside the gene matches. The CDR3 spans 16 residues. CDR1 is SGDLS and CDR2 is YYNGEE in the germline V gene. CDR3 DNA sequence: TGTGCCAGCAGCGTAGGTAGCGGGGAGATACAAGAGACCCAGTACTTC. Translation gives CASSVGSGEIQETQYF. Filled out from reference TRBV9 and TRBJ2-5, the complete variable domain reads DSGVTQTPKHLITATGQRVTLRCSPRSGDLSVYWYQQSLDQGLQFLIQYYNGEERAKGNILERFSAQQFPDLHSELNLSSLELGDSALYFCASSVGSGEIQETQYFGPGTRLLVL.

The chain carries TRBV27 and TRBJ2-2; D unclear. V dropped 7 bases and J dropped 1 base, with 7 bases sitting between them. Germline V CDR1 and CDR2: MNHEY, SMNVEV (reference sequence). The CDR3 totals 13 residues. CDR3 amino acids: CASKLQNTGELFF. CDR3 sequence (DNA): TGTGCCAGCAAGCTCCAGAACACCGGGGAGCTGTTTTTT.

The V and J genes are TRBV5-1 and TRBJ1-1, with TRBD1 as a possible D gene (5 bases). The germline V gene has CDR1 SGHRS and CDR2 YFSETQ. The CDR3 spans 14 residues. Trimming cost V 2 bases and J 1 base, with 9 bases left between them. The CDR3 nucleotides are TGCGCCAGCAGCTTTTCTGGACAGAACACTGAAGCTTTCTTT. As protein: CASSFSGQNTEAFF.

The V and J genes are TRBV13 and TRBJ2-5, with 10 bases fitting TRBD2. V dropped 2 bases and J dropped 4; count of bases not matched to a gene: 4. Germline CDR1 reads PRHDT; CDR2 reads FYEKMQ (reference sequence). The CDR3 is made up of 15 amino acids. CDR3 DNA: TGTGCCAGCAGCTTACGAAGCGGGGGGGCAGAGACCCAGTACTTC. Translation: CASSLRSGGAETQYF. Complete variable domain (other parts from reference TRBV13 and TRBJ2-5): AAGVIQSPRHLIKEKRETATLKCYPIPRHDTVYWYQQGPGQDPQFLISFYEKMQSDKGSIPDRFSAQQFSDYHSELNMSSLELGDSALYFCASSLRSGGAETQYFGPGTRLLVL.

This chain joins TRBV28 and TRBJ2-1; D is possibly TRBD2 (5 bases). This CDR3 is built from 13 residues. V was cut by 2 bases and J by 10 bases, with 12 bases left in between. CDR1 is MDHEN, CDR2 SYDVKM, per germline. CDR3 in DNA: TGTGCCAGCAGTTTAATCCCCGGGGTCGAGCAGTTCTTC. Protein: CASSLIPGVEQFF.

The V and J genes are TRBV11-2 and TRBJ2-2; D not resolved. This CDR3 is built from 14 residues. The V gene's germline CDR1 is SGHAT and CDR2 FQNNGV. Trimming left V 4 bases short and J 2 bases short, with 8 bases between. CDR3 in DNA: TGTGCCAGCAGCTCCCGGGTCAACACCGGGGAGCTGTTTTTT. Amino acids: CASSSRVNTGELFF.

This chain uses TRBV28 with TRBJ1-2; 8 positions agree with TRBD1. This CDR3 has 18 residues. Germline assignment: CDR1 MDHEN and CDR2 SYDVKM. J was trimmed by 3 bases and V by 3 bases; bases with no gene match: 15. This CDR3 is CASSLIIPGQGDDYGYTF. Here the CDR3 DNA reads TGTGCCAGCAGTTTGATTATTCCCGGACAGGGCGATGACTATGGCTACACCTTC.

As for this clone: This CDR3 is also generated by other DNA sequences in the sample. This sequence joins TRBV7-9 and TRBJ1-1; D perhaps matches TRBD1 (5 bases). There are 13 residues in the CDR3. Germline assignment: CDR1 SEHNR and CDR2 FQNEAQ (reference sequence). Trimming stripped 5 bases from V and 4 bases from J, with 11 bases between. The CDR3 here is CASSRQGSTEAFF. CDR3 coding DNA: TGTGCCAGCAGCCGGCAGGGATCCACTGAAGCTTTCTTT.

This chain uses TRBV10-2 with TRBJ2-5; TRBD2 aligns across 9 bases. The CDR3 has 13 residues. After removal of 6 bases from V and 5 bases from J, the junction contained 4 bases not matched to a gene. Per the germline V gene, CDR1 is WSHSY and CDR2 is SAAADI. The CDR3 coding sequence is TGCGCCAGCAGCGGTACTAGCGGGGAGACCCAGTACTTC. Protein sequence: CASSGTSGETQYF.

The chain employs TRBV19 and TRBJ2-7; maybe TRBD1 (6 bases). In germline, CDR1 is LNHDA, CDR2 SQIVND (reference sequence). Trimming stripped 3 bases from V and 7 bases from J, with 19 bases between. The CDR3 extends over 15 amino acids. The CDR3: CASSMDKGEAREQYF. CDR3 DNA: TGTGCCAGTAGTATGGACAAGGGGGAAGCGAGAGAGCAGTACTTC.

The chain joins TRBV24-1 to TRBJ1-5; TRBD1 might be the D (5 bases). CDR1 KGHDR and CDR2 SFDVKD come from the germline V gene. This CDR3 has 18 amino acids. V lost 4 bases and J 7 bases, leaving 25 bases between the germline ends. CDR3: CATSDPLGGAWGTQPQHF. As DNA, the CDR3 is TGTGCCACCAGTGACCCCTTGGGCGGGGCATGGGGCACCCAGCCCCAGCATTTT.

The chain combines TRBV5-6 with TRBJ1-2; D is unclear. The V gene lost 1 base and the J gene lost 7 bases, with 8 bases spanning the gap. CDR3 size: 12 residues. Germline values: CDR1 SGHDT, CDR2 YYEEEE. The CDR3 loop reads CASSLRWSGYTF. In DNA, the CDR3 is TGTGCCAGCAGCTTGCGGTGGAGTGGCTACACCTTC.

This clone occurred once. The chain uses TRBV12-3 or TRBV12-4 and TRBJ1-2; D unresolved. This CDR3 has 11 residues. V was cut by 5 bases and J by 8 bases, with 9 bases left in between. The CDR3 protein is CASSPQWGYTF. The CDR3 DNA follows: TGTGCCAGCAGTCCCCAGTGGGGCTACACCTTC.

The chain is built from TRBV30 and TRBJ2-5, with 7 nucleotides matching TRBD1. The CDR3 contains 13 residues. In germline, CDR1 is GTSNPN, CDR2 SVGIG (reference sequence). After removal of 3 bases from V and 4 bases from J, the junction contained 5 bases not matched to a gene. CDR3 DNA sequence: TGTGCCTGGAGCACAGGGGTCCGAGAGACCCAGTACTTC. This gives the protein CAWSTGVRETQYF.

V is TRBV5-1 and J is TRBJ1-2; D gene uncertain. This CDR3 has 12 residues. The germline CDR1 and CDR2 sequences are SGHRS and YFSETQ. With 5 bases removed from V and 5 bases from J, the gap between germline ends came to 10 bases. CDR3 sequence (DNA): TGCGCCAGCAGTTATCCAGGATATGGCTACACCTTC. This translates into CASSYPGYGYTF.

The CDR3: CASSLGRGANNEQFF. The CDR3 coding sequence is TGTGCCAGCAGCTTGGGGCGGGGGGCAAACAATGAGCAGTTCTTC. The V and J genes are TRBV5-6 and TRBJ2-1, with 8 bases fitting TRBD2. This CDR3 is 15 amino acids long. Germline CDR1 SGHDT, CDR2 YYEEEE. With V trimmed by 0 bases and J by 5 bases, 4 bases remained unmatched.

This clone was seen once. The chain combines TRBV7-3 with TRBJ2-2; D is possibly TRBD1 (5 bases). Germline CDR1 and CDR2: SGHTA and FQGTGA. The CDR3 is 16 residues long. The ends were cut back, 4 bases at V and 0 bases at J, with 12 bases in the middle. Here the CDR3 DNA reads TGTGCCAGCAGCTCCACAGGTGGAGCGAACACCGGGGAGCTGTTTTTT. It encodes CASSSTGGANTGELFF.

The chain joins TRBV2 to TRBJ1-4; the D is unclear. CDR3 size: 14 residues. Germline-derived CDR1 and CDR2 are SNHLY and FYNNEI. V was clipped by 6 bases and J by 8 bases, with 16 bases between them. CDR3 DNA: TGTGCCAGCAGGGTAACAGAAAATCGCGAAAAACTGTTTTTT. Translated, it gives CASRVTENREKLFF.

This chain joins TRBV19 and TRBJ1-5; no reliable D call. The CDR3 runs to 16 residues. Trimming took off 2 bases at V and 0 bases at J, with 11 bases between the two ends. The germline CDR1 and CDR2 sequences are LNHDA and SQIVND (reference sequence). The CDR3 DNA follows: TGTGCCAGTAGTATATGGAGGGTCCCTAGCAATCAGCCCCAGCATTTT. It yields the protein CASSIWRVPSNQPQHF.

The chain uses TRBV5-6 and TRBJ2-7; the match to TRBD2 covers 11 bases. V was clipped by 3 bases and J by 3 bases; unmatched bases: 11. CDR1 and CDR2 (germline): SGHDT, YYEEEE. CDR3 length: 17 amino acids. The CDR3 sequence is CASSSSPGTSGVYEQYF. CDR3 sequence (DNA): TGTGCCAGCAGCTCGTCACCCGGGACTAGCGGAGTCTACGAGCAGTACTTC.